This T cell receptor beta chain was observed in a study of CD8 T cells in ankylosing spondylitis. Regarding the study as a whole: A motif of roughly 8 highly homologous TCR beta variants was seen as apparently characteristic of ankylosing spondylitis blood.

About this clonotype itself: What it recognizes is unknown.

TCRdb re-called the 5' RACE reads through MiXCR, storing one row per CDR3 protein. The sample comprises about 340,000 distinct CDR3 sequences, 20% of which are singletons, and about an eighth rests with the top ten. The CDR3 loop spans 17 amino acids. Unmatched junction bases numbered 15, after V lost 4 bases and J lost 2 bases. The germline V gene encodes CDR1 GTSNPN and CDR2 SVGIG (reference sequence). This clonotype was obtained from a male donor with ankylosing spondylitis or in good health (not recorded which). The specimen sequenced was blood, either unsorted or a sorted T cell fraction (not recorded which). This chain connects TRBV30 to TRBJ2-3; TRBD2 aligns across 7 bases. CDR3 in DNA: TGTGCCTGGAACAGAGGTTGGGGGGGGGGAAACACAGATACGCAGTATTTT. This sequence encodes CAWNRGWGGGNTDTQYF.